These 15 T cell receptor beta chains were sequenced from one sample in a study of cytotoxic CD8 clonotypes in ibrutinib-treated CLL. Generated by immunoSEQ multiplex PCR, the TCRdb table keeps only in-frame clones and is missing some. The table lists 65,000 to 85,000 clones, less than 85% of them singletons. The sequencing here drew on PBMCs, taken after 24 months of ibrutinib treatment. These receptors were collected from a human donor with chronic lymphocytic leukemia.

V is TRBV11-3 and J is TRBJ2-7, with 10 bases that match TRBD2. The CDR3 contains 15 residues. The germline V gene has CDR1 SGHNT and CDR2 YENEEA. V was clipped by 1 base and J by 5 bases; unmatched bases: 5. The CDR3 DNA is TGTGCCAGCAGCTTAGTTGTTAGCGGGAGGAACGAGCAGTACTTC. Its protein is CASSLVVSGRNEQYF.

This chain uses TRBV10-3 with TRBJ2-3, with TRBD2 matching over 9 bases. V shed 5 bases, J shed 4 bases, and the junction held 7 bases outside the gene matches. The CDR3 is 15 amino acids. The germline V gene has CDR1 ENHRY and CDR2 SYGVKD. The CDR3 DNA reads TGTGCCATCAGTAAATTAGCGGGAGAGGCAGATACGCAGTATTTT. Translation: CAISKLAGEADTQYF.

Turning to this clone: A junction end diverges from the germline sequence, so it may reflect a read error. The rearrangement joins TRBV4-1 to TRBJ2-1, with D unresolved. CDR1 MGHRA and CDR2 YSYEKL come from the germline V gene. The CDR3 sequence is 13 residues long. The CDR3 nucleotides are TGCGCCAGCACCCAATTGACACACAATGAGCAGTTCTTC. Translated: CASTQLTHNEQFF.

The chain is built from TRBV5-1 and TRBJ2-1, with 7 bases that match TRBD2. Trimming removed 2 bases from V and 0 bases from J; junction bases left unmatched: 2. This CDR3 has 15 residues. CDR1 is SGHRS and CDR2 is YFSETQ in the germline V gene. The DNA of the CDR3 is TGCGCCAGCAGCTTTGGCGGGAGCTCCTACAATGAGCAGTTCTTC. Translated: CASSFGGSSYNEQFF.

The chain combines TRBV5-1 with TRBJ2-7; D is unclear. Germline V gene data show CDR1 as SGHRS and CDR2 as YFSETQ. The CDR3 loop spans 14 amino acids. V shed 2 bases and J shed 0 bases, with 9 bases lying between them. The CDR3 sequence is CASSLTATSYEQYF. Here the CDR3 DNA reads TGCGCCAGCAGCTTAACGGCGACCTCCTACGAGCAGTACTTC.

This chain uses TRBV2 with TRBJ2-7; 8 bases are a match to TRBD2. J lost 1 base, V lost 4 bases, and 6 bases had no gene match. From germline, CDR1 is SNHLY and CDR2 FYNNEI. The CDR3 has 15 residues. CDR3 in amino acids: CASSVIRGRSYEQYF. The CDR3, as DNA: TGTGCCAGCAGTGTCATCCGCGGGAGGTCCTACGAGCAGTACTTC.

The chain has TRBV18 and TRBJ2-1; 8 bases map to TRBD1. Germline CDR1 is KGHSH and CDR2 is LQKENI. The CDR3 length is 16 residues. With V trimmed by 5 bases and J by 4 bases, 10 bases remained unmatched. The CDR3 DNA is TGTGCCAGCTCAGTACCGGGACAGGCCGGGTACAATGAGCAGTTCTTC. Translating it yields CASSVPGQAGYNEQFF.

The chain couples TRBV5-4 to TRBJ2-1; 10 bases are shared with TRBD1. Germline trimming cut 4 bases from V and 5 bases from J; bases unmatched to any gene: 9. CDR3 length equals 16 residues. Germline V gene lookup returns CDR1 SGHNT and CDR2 YYREEE (reference sequence). The CDR3 nucleotides are TGTGCCAGCAGCCCGCTGGGACAGGGGACGAACAATGAGCAGTTCTTC. Its protein product is CASSPLGQGTNNEQFF.

This rearrangement joins TRBV15 to TRBJ2-7; D may be TRBD2 (6 bases). From germline, CDR1 is LNHNV and CDR2 YYDKDF (reference sequence). The CDR3 runs to 15 residues. The germline V and J ends were trimmed by 0 bases and 5 bases, with 14 bases remaining between them. Here the CDR3 reads CATSRDGTPGHEQYF. In nucleotides, the CDR3 is TGTGCCACCAGCAGAGATGGGACTCCAGGACACGAGCAGTACTTC. The full variable domain, rest sourced from reference TRBV15 and TRBJ2-7, is DAMVIQNPRYQVTQFGKPVTLSCSQTLNHNVMYWYQQKSSQAPKLLFHYYDKDFNNEADTPDNFQSRRPNTSFCFLDIRSPGLGDTAMYLCATSRDGTPGHEQYFGPGTRLTVT.

This clone has only one observation. The chain carries TRBV19 and TRBJ2-1, with TRBD1 identical over 7 bases. J was trimmed by 12 bases and V by 5 bases; bases with no gene match: 7. The CDR3 totals 12 residues. Germline CDR1 reads LNHDA; CDR2 reads SQIVND (reference sequence). CDR3 sequence (DNA): TGTGCCAGTAGTGGCAGACAGGGTCTGCAGTTCTTC. Residues: CASSGRQGLQFF.

The genes are TRBV19 and TRBJ2-7; 9 bases are a match to TRBD2. CDR1 is LNHDA, CDR2 SQIVND, per germline (reference sequence). This CDR3 region has 14 residues. V shed 5 bases and J 2 bases; nucleotides not matched to a gene: 4. The CDR3: CASSGAGGPYEQYF. The CDR3 DNA sequence: TGTGCCAGTAGTGGTGCGGGAGGGCCCTACGAGCAGTACTTC.

The chain couples TRBV19 to TRBJ2-3; D uncertain. The CDR3 totals 12 residues. Trimming shortened V by 5 bases and J by 0 bases, and 3 bases separated the two germline ends. CDR1 is LNHDA, CDR2 SQIVND, per germline (reference sequence). The CDR3 bases are TGTGCCAGTAGTCCCAGCACAGATACGCAGTATTTT. Protein: CASSPSTDTQYF.

CDR3 sequence (DNA): TGTGCCAGCAGTTTGAGGGAGAGAAGAGGCGGGGAGCTGTTTTTT. Translation: CASSLRERRGGELFF. V usage is TRBV6-1 and J usage is TRBJ2-2, with a tentative D call TRBD2 (5 bases). Trimming shortened V by 5 bases and J by 7 bases, and 17 bases separated the two germline ends. Germline CDR1 is MNHNS and CDR2 is SASEGT. The CDR3 has 15 residues.

The chain uses TRBV2 and TRBJ2-1; 8 bases fit TRBD1. V lost 6 bases to trimming and J lost 4 bases; unmatched junction nucleotides: 5. CDR3 size: 14 residues. Germline V gives CDR1 SNHLY, CDR2 FYNNEI. The CDR3 region is CASRERTGYNEQFF. The DNA for the CDR3 is TGTGCCAGCAGGGAAAGGACAGGGTACAATGAGCAGTTCTTC.

The CDR3 sequence is CASSLESGLFYEQYF. CDR3 DNA sequence: TGCGCCAGCAGCTTGGAATCAGGGTTGTTCTACGAGCAGTACTTC. The rearrangement links TRBV5-1 to TRBJ2-7; tentative D call: TRBD1 (5 bases). The V gene's germline CDR1 is SGHRS and CDR2 YFSETQ. CDR3 length equals 15 residues. V dropped 0 bases and J dropped 3 bases, with 13 bases sitting between them. The full variable domain, its missing parts supplied by reference TRBV5-1 and TRBJ2-7, is KAGVTQTPRYLIKTRGQQVTLSCSPISGHRSVSWYQQTPGQGLQFLFEYFSETQRNKGNFPGRFSGRQFSNSRSEMNVSTLELGDSALYLCASSLESGLFYEQYFGPGTRLTVT.